This TCR beta chain is drawn from a study of siplizumab effects on memory and regulatory T cells (dated by TCRdb to about 2019). Concerning the study at large: Across seven to nine responder-stimulator pairs, mixed lymphocyte reactions were run as pairs, approximately 1 with siplizumab at approximately 0.94 ug/mL and approximately 1 without drug. The effect of the anti-CD2 antibody siplizumab on alloreactive T-cell subsets was examined in allogeneic mixed lymphocyte reactions constructed from human PBMCs. Overall study results and their limits: The suppressive function of proliferating Tregs from siplizumab cultures was not functionally confirmed. Greater diversity appeared to be present in unstimulated naive T cells than in memory T cells, and a substantial contribution to the alloresponse seemed to be made by naive cells. The cumulative frequency of alloreactive sequences that could be traced back to unstimulated CD4+ memory T cells was significantly reduced by siplizumab. Of the alloreactive CD4+ clones that could be mapped, the Treg-derived share averaged about 70% with siplizumab compared with 25% to 30% in control reactions. About 80-96% of proliferating CD4+ or CD8+ clones could not be given a naive or memory phenotype. Because sequences below about 10^-5 frequency were poorly captured, only a minor fraction of alloreactive clones could be mapped to unstimulated subsets.

This clone has just a few counts. Its antigen is currently not known. No base qualities exist here, and no much larger clone lies one base off it. The library came from the immunoSEQ multiplex PCR assay. About 9.9 x 10^4 TCR templates per sample were assayed by the deep sequencing platform. Genomic DNA extracted from sorted T cells was used for TCRbeta CDR3 sequencing. The authors' pipeline ran thus. The R programming language was used for the clonal analysis of the TCRbeta CDR3 data. Unstimulated samples were compared with post-reaction CFSE-low samples to define alloreactive CD4+ and CD8+ clones. Alloreactive CD4+ clones were assigned to regulatory or non-regulatory origin by matching sequences to sorted unstimulated Treg and non-Treg repertoires. Held by TCRdb, this immuneACCESS table contains in-frame sequences only and omits some clones. Under half of the omission traces to an unresolved V gene where checked; the cause of the rest is unknown. The V and J calls and clone size are taken from that table; D and trimming were inferred from the DNA. Present in this sample are fewer than 20,000 clones, 40% to 60% of which were seen just once. The ten largest clonotypes hold approximately 4.9% of the sample.

Mixed lymphocyte reaction cells were cocultured at 37°C for five to seven days. After responder PBMCs were labelled with CFSE and stimulator PBMCs with Violet Dye, the two populations were combined at a 1:1 ratio. Sorted unstimulated T cells and proliferating T cells recovered from mixed lymphocyte reactions were subjected to TCRbeta CDR3 sequencing. Fresh whole blood from 9 to 10 HLA-typed healthy donors served as the source for isolating PBMCs. For TCR sequencing, responder T cells that had proliferated and were CFSE-low were FACS-sorted once the mixed lymphocyte reaction was over. Inclusive of the bounding cysteine and phenylalanine, the CDR3 is 15 residues long. CDR3 DNA is the only sequence kept; it has 45 bases, read in frame from the first base. CDR1 and CDR2 (SQVTM, ANQGSEA) derive from the germline V gene. V and J are truncated by 3 bases and 5 bases respectively, leaving an intervening sequence of 19 bases.

The source material was CFSE-low (dividing) CD4+ T cells sorted from an allogeneic mixed lymphocyte reaction. The sequence joins TRBV29-1 to TRBJ1-2; perhaps TRBD1 is the D gene, with 6 bases matching. The clonotype was recovered from a human donor in good health; the cells came from an allogeneic mixed lymphocyte reaction. The nucleotide sequence is given as TGCAGCGTTGAGGGGGACGAGACAGGAGTTTATGGCTACACCTTC. Its amino acids are CSVEGDETGVYGYTF.